One sample yielded the 26 T cell receptor beta chains listed below, sequenced in a study of shared clonotypes between healthy human individuals. Repertoires were generated with immunoSEQ multiplex PCR, while TCRdb's copy carries only in-frame clones and drops some. This sample yields roughly 2.4 million clones, of which 95% are seen a single time; roughly 0.13% belongs to the top ten. Sequencing was carried out using naive CD4+ T cells sorted from blood. The subset here: CD45RA+ positively selected. All receptors derive from a man aged 18 to 30 in good health.

The chain carries TRBV5-1 and TRBJ2-7; TRBD1 matches 11 bases. V gave up 7 bases and J gave up 7 bases; unmatched junction bases: 7. The CDR3 runs to 13 residues. CDR1 is SGHRS and CDR2 is YFSETQ in the germline V gene. The CDR3 DNA sequence: TGCGCCAGCCGAGGACAGGGGGCTCGAGAGCAGTACTTC. Encoded protein: CASRGQGAREQYF.

The chain links TRBV5-5 to TRBJ2-5, with no clear D. This CDR3 has 14 residues. The V and J ends lost 0 bases and 4 bases respectively, with 10 bases between them. Germline V gene data show CDR1 as SGHKS and CDR2 as YYEKEE (reference sequence). The CDR3 sequence is CASSLDYRGETQYF. DNA for the CDR3: TGTGCCAGCAGCTTGGACTACCGTGGAGAGACCCAGTACTTC.

The count of this clone is one. The chain employs TRBV7-6 and TRBJ1-1; no clear D. Germline V lookup: CDR1 SGHVS, CDR2 FNYEAQ. V lost 5 bases and J lost 3, with 10 bases in between. The CDR3 runs 13 residues. Here the CDR3 DNA reads TGTGCCAGCAGCACCAACAGCGACACTGAAGCTTTCTTT. Protein: CASSTNSDTEAFF.

As concerns this clone: Different DNA sequences within this sample yield the same CDR3. The chain links TRBV18 to TRBJ1-5, with TRBD1 as a possible D gene (6 bases). The germline gives CDR1 KGHSH, CDR2 LQKENI. Trimming left V 6 bases short and J 2 bases short, with 11 bases between. The CDR3 has 14 amino acids. The CDR3 DNA reads as TGTGCCAGCTCTCCCAGGGGAGGCAATCAGCCCCAGCATTTT. Protein product: CASSPRGGNQPQHF.

This clone was observed once. This sequence joins TRBV29-1 and TRBJ2-3; D uncertain. Trimming cost V 4 bases and J 5 bases, with 13 bases left between them. The germline V gene encodes CDR1 SQVTM and CDR2 ANQGSEA. The CDR3 contains 13 residues. The CDR3 nucleotides read TGCAGCGTTGGTGTCAAGCCCCGAGATACGCAGTATTTT. Translation gives CSVGVKPRDTQYF.

This chain links TRBV10-3 with TRBJ2-5, with no clear D. With 2 bases removed from V and 2 bases from J, the gap between germline ends came to 9 bases. From germline, CDR1 is ENHRY and CDR2 SYGVKD. The CDR3 has 14 residues. DNA for the CDR3: TGTGCCATCAGTGAGGGGCCCGATCAAGAGACCCAGTACTTC. It is translated as CAISEGPDQETQYF.

This clone was counted a single time. The chain carries TRBV18 and TRBJ2-5; maybe TRBD1 (6 bases). Trimming removed 2 bases from V and 0 bases from J, with 13 bases in between. The CDR3 length is 16 residues. Germline V CDR1 and CDR2: KGHSH, LQKENI. The CDR3 DNA follows: TGTGCCAGCTCACCAACCCGGACAGATTACCAAGAGACCCAGTACTTC. Translated, it gives CASSPTRTDYQETQYF. Based on the CDR3 plus reference TRBV18 and TRBJ2-5, the full variable domain is NAGVMQNPRHLVRRRGQEARLRCSPMKGHSHVYWYRQLPEEGLKFMVYLQKENIIDESGMPKERFSAEFPKEGPSILRIQQVVRGDSAAYFCASSPTRTDYQETQYFGPGTRLLVL.

The genes are TRBV11-2 and TRBJ2-3, with D unresolved. V was shortened by 1 base and J by 2 bases, with 7 bases between the two germline ends. CDR1 and CDR2 (germline): SGHAT, FQNNGV. CDR3 length: 14 residues. The CDR3 loop is CASSLGQHTDTQYF. The DNA of the CDR3 is TGTGCCAGCAGCTTAGGCCAGCACACAGATACGCAGTATTTT.

The chain carries TRBV10-1 and TRBJ1-1, with TRBD1 as a possible D gene (5 bases). V lost 2 bases, J lost 7 bases, and 11 bases lay in between. The CDR3 is 13 residues long. In germline, CDR1 is WNHNN, CDR2 SYGVQD (reference sequence). CDR3 DNA sequence: TGCGCCAGCAGTGAGAGGGGTTTTATTGAAGCTTTCTTT. It codes for CASSERGFIEAFF.

The chain combines TRBV10-3 with TRBJ2-2, with unresolved D. V was pared by 2 bases and J by 4 bases, with 11 bases between. Germline V gene lookup returns CDR1 ENHRY and CDR2 SYGVKD. CDR3 length: 15 amino acids. CDR3 sequence (DNA): TGTGCCATCAGTGAGGACCCTATAAGCACCGGGGAGCTGTTTTTT. It codes for CAISEDPISTGELFF.

The V and J genes are TRBV5-1 and TRBJ1-4; 7 bases map to TRBD1. Unmatched junction bases numbered 9, after V lost 5 bases and J lost 14 bases. The CDR3 is 12 residues long. In germline, CDR1 is SGHRS, CDR2 YFSETQ. This CDR3 reads CASRGDTGALFF. The DNA for the CDR3 is TGCGCCAGCAGGGGTGACACAGGGGCCCTGTTTTTT.

The chain carries TRBV29-1 and TRBJ2-7; 7 nucleotides match TRBD1. The J segment lost 2 bases and the V segment lost 6 bases, leaving 1 base of the junction unmatched. The CDR3 totals 11 residues. Germline CDR1 and CDR2: SQVTM and ANQGSEA. CDR3 DNA: TGCAGCGTAGGACAGGCCTACGAGCAGTACTTC. It is translated as CSVGQAYEQYF.

The gene calls are TRBV7-3 and TRBJ2-1; D may be TRBD2 (5 bases). Germline CDR1 and CDR2: SGHTA and FQGTGA. The CDR3 is 15 amino acids. Trimming pared 0 bases from V and 4 bases from J, leaving 10 bases between. The CDR3 bases are TGTGCCAGCAGCTTAACAACCGGACTGTACAATGAGCAGTTCTTC. Translated: CASSLTTGLYNEQFF.

The chain links TRBV5-5 to TRBJ1-6; 8 positions agree with TRBD1. The CDR3 runs 15 residues. The trim removed 3 bases at V and 10 bases at J, leaving 9 bases unmatched. The germline gives CDR1 SGHKS, CDR2 YYEKEE (reference sequence). CDR3 nucleotide sequence: TGTGCCAGCAGCTCCCCGGGACAGGTATCGTCACCCCTCCACTTT. This sequence encodes CASSSPGQVSSPLHF. Full variable domain (outside the CDR3, taken from reference TRBV5-5 and TRBJ1-6): DAGVTQSPTHLIKTRGQQVTLRCSPISGHKSVSWYQQVLGQGPQFIFQYYEKEERGRGNFPDRFSARQFPNYSSELNVNALLLGDSALYLCASSSPGQVSSPLHFGNGTRLTVT.

The V call is TRBV5-6, the J call TRBJ2-7; D not resolved. Germline V gives CDR1 SGHDT, CDR2 YYEEEE. Deletions cut 4 bases from V and 4 bases from J, with 15 bases between. This CDR3 region has 14 residues. The chain's CDR3 is CASSPDSSSYEQYF. CDR3 DNA: TGTGCCAGCAGCCCGGATAGTTCTAGTTACGAGCAGTACTTC.

The chain is built from TRBV6-1 and TRBJ2-7; possibly TRBD2 for D (5 bases). The CDR3 has 13 residues. From germline, CDR1 is MNHNS and CDR2 SASEGT. V was shortened by 6 bases and J by 0 bases, with 9 bases between the two germline ends. CDR3 amino acids: CASRSGSSYEQYF. CDR3 in DNA: TGTGCCAGCAGAAGCGGTAGCTCCTACGAGCAGTACTTC.

About this clone: Other nucleotide sequences in the sample specify the same CDR3. CDR3 in amino acids: CASSFGGLGEKLFF. CDR3 bases: TGCGCCAGCAGCTTTGGGGGTCTTGGGGAAAAACTGTTTTTT. V usage is TRBV5-1 and J usage is TRBJ1-4; a possible D gene is TRBD1 (5 bases). Germline CDR1 reads SGHRS; CDR2 reads YFSETQ. The V gene lost 2 bases and the J gene lost 8 bases, with 13 bases spanning the gap. This CDR3 has 14 residues.

This sequence joins TRBV5-4 and TRBJ2-6; TRBD1 matches 12 bases. CDR1 and CDR2 (germline): SGHNT, YYREEE (reference sequence). The CDR3 sequence is 18 residues long. The V and J ends lost 4 bases and 2 bases, in that order; junction bases with no gene match: 7. The CDR3: CASSRLGTGGAGANVLTF. CDR3 in DNA: TGTGCCAGCAGCCGCCTCGGGACAGGGGGCGCTGGGGCCAACGTCCTGACTTTC.

CDR3: CAWSVPGAKNIQYF. CDR3 DNA: TGTGCCTGGAGTGTACCGGGGGCCAAAAACATTCAGTACTTC. V and J are TRBV30 and TRBJ2-4, with a possible D match to TRBD2 (5 bases). CDR1 is GTSNPN and CDR2 is SVGIG in the germline V gene (reference sequence). V lost 0 bases, J lost 1 base, and 7 bases lay in between. The CDR3 is made up of 14 amino acids. The variable domain in full, with the rest retrieved from reference TRBV30 and TRBJ2-4, is SQTIHQWPATLVQPVGSPLSLECTVEGTSNPNLYWYRQAAGRGLQLLFYSVGIGQISSEVPQNLSASRPQDRQFILSSKKLLLSDSGFYLCAWSVPGAKNIQYFGAGTRLSVL.

The chain recombines TRBV10-3 with TRBJ1-2; 10 bases agree with TRBD1. Germline CDR1 and CDR2: ENHRY and SYGVKD. This CDR3 contains 19 residues. V gave up 4 bases and J gave up 4 bases; unmatched junction bases: 18. The chain's CDR3 is CAISGGDRVTGGVFYGYTF. For the CDR3, the DNA is TGTGCCATCAGTGGAGGGGACCGTGTGACAGGGGGCGTATTCTATGGCTACACCTTC.

In this sample, this clone turned up once. This chain uses TRBV6-1 with TRBJ1-2; 9 nucleotides line up with TRBD1. Trimming took 5 bases from V and 4 from J; bases not matched to a gene: 8. From germline, CDR1 is MNHNS and CDR2 SASEGT. This CDR3 comprises 15 residues. The CDR3 DNA follows: TGTGCCAGCAGTTCTGGACAGGGGCACTCCTATGGCTACACCTTC. It specifies CASSSGQGHSYGYTF.

Comment on this clone: Other DNA sequences in this sample translate to the same CDR3. The rearrangement uses TRBV6-5 and TRBJ1-6; D remains unclear. This CDR3 is built from 14 residues. Germline V gene sequence: CDR1 MNHEY, CDR2 SVGAGI. V lost 7 bases to trimming and J lost 0 bases, with 7 bases between them. Here the CDR3 reads CASTLSSYNSPLHF. CDR3 coding DNA: TGTGCCAGCACCTTGAGCTCCTATAATTCACCCCTCCACTTT.

V usage is TRBV30 and J usage is TRBJ2-7; D remains unclear. Germline CDR1 GTSNPN, CDR2 SVGIG (reference sequence). This CDR3 spans 11 amino acids. Trimming took off 6 bases at V and 0 bases at J, with 6 bases between the two ends. The CDR3 nucleotides read TGTGCCTGCCAAAACTCCTACGAGCAGTACTTC. As protein: CACQNSYEQYF. Drawing the rest from reference TRBV30 and TRBJ2-7, the complete variable domain is SQTIHQWPATLVQPVGSPLSLECTVEGTSNPNLYWYRQAAGRGLQLLFYSVGIGQISSEVPQNLSASRPQDRQFILSSKKLLLSDSGFYLCACQNSYEQYFGPGTRLTVT.

This chain connects TRBV6-5 to TRBJ2-7; 12 nucleotides line up with TRBD2. Germline lookup yields CDR1 MNHEY and CDR2 SVGAGI. The CDR3 runs to 16 residues. The ends lost 2 bases at V and 3 bases at J; junction bases unmatched: 5. The CDR3 loop reads CASSYGLAGGYYEQYF. CDR3 bases: TGTGCCAGCAGTTACGGCCTAGCGGGAGGGTACTACGAGCAGTACTTC.

As DNA, the CDR3 is TGTGCCTGGAGTGTCCTTCCCGGGAGGAACTCTGGGGCCAACGTCCTGACTTTC. Translation: CAWSVLPGRNSGANVLTF. V is TRBV30 and J is TRBJ2-6, with TRBD2 identical over 7 bases. Per germline, CDR1 GTSNPN and CDR2 SVGIG (reference sequence). Trimming at V came to 0 bases and at J to 0 bases, leaving 8 bases not matched to a gene. There are 18 residues in the CDR3.

The V gene is TRBV6-5, the J gene TRBJ1-1; D unclear. Germline loops: CDR1 MNHEY, CDR2 SVGAGI. The CDR3 contains 13 residues. V was shortened by 7 bases and J by 5 bases, with 14 bases between the two germline ends. The CDR3 region has the DNA TGTGCCAGCACCCGGCCGGGTGATACTGAAGCTTTCTTT. This gives the protein CASTRPGDTEAFF.